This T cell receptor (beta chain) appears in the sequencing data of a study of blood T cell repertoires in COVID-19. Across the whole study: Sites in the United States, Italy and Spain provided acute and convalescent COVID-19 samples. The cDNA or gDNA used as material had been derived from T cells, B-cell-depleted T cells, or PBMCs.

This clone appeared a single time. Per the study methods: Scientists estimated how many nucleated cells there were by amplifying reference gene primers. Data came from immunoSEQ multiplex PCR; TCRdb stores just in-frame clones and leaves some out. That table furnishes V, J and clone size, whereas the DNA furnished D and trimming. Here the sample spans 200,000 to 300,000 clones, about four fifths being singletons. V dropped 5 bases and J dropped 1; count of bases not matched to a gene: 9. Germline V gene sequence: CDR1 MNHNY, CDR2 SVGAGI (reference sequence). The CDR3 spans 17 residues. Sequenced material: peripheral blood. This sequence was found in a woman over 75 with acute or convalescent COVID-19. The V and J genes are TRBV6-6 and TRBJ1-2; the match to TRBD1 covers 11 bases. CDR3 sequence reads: CASSRSGTGGFNYGYTF. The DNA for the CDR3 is TGTGCCAGCAGTCGATCCGGGACAGGGGGTTTTAACTATGGCTACACCTTC.